This TCR beta chain was identified in a study of beta chain features in type 1 diabetes. Study-wide results and caveats: Patients with type 1 diabetes carried fewer insertions and had more deletions at their VDJ junctions.

Isolated RNA was reverse transcribed in full, so expressed TCRB transcripts were sequenced. Sequencing used immunoSEQ multiplex PCR; TCRdb keeps in-frame clones, though not all of them. The sample includes under 400,000 clones, around a fifth of them seen just once. A word on this clone: Its antigen is as yet unknown.

The receptor's source is a young woman in good health. The source material was naive CD4+ T cells from blood.

CDR3 amino acids: CASSRAGVQAEQFF. In DNA form, the CDR3 reads TGTGCCAGCAGCCGGGCGGGGGTCCAGGCTGAGCAGTTCTTC. The chain uses TRBV5-6 and TRBJ2-1; TRBD2 agrees at 7 bases. This CDR3 contains 14 residues. V shed 4 bases and J 9 bases; nucleotides not matched to a gene: 10. The germline CDR1 and CDR2 sequences are SGHDT and YYEEEE.